Listed below are T cell receptor beta chains from one sample, sequenced in a study of shared clonotypes between healthy human individuals. The protocol was immunoSEQ multiplex PCR, while the TCRdb copy is restricted to in-frame clones and leaves out a portion. The sample consists of about a million clones, more than 75% of them appearing once. Sequenced sample: memory CD4+ T cells sorted from blood. The receptors come from a man younger than 30 in good health. The CDR3 runs from the conserved cysteine through the conserved F or W. The D gene is left open where the match is weak. A clone size is listed for some rows: how often the clone was seen (once, few, many), or a class if it is expanded.

cdr3_length j_call v_call d_call clone_size cdr3_nt cdr3_aa
14 TRBJ2-7 TRBV19 NA NA TGTGCCAGTAGTACCGCCGGAGGGGGCTTCGAGCAGTACTTC CASSTAGGGFEQYF
15 TRBJ2-3 TRBV7-3 NA NA TGTGCCAGCAGCTTAGGGCGGTCTAGCACAGATACGCAGTATTTT CASSLGRSSTDTQYF
12 TRBJ2-3 TRBV7-2 NA NA TGTGCCAGCAGCCCTAATCCGGATACGCAGTATTTT CASSPNPDTQYF
16 TRBJ2-5 TRBV9 TRBD2 NA TGTGCCAGCAGCGTTGGGGGACTAGCGGGACGAGAGACCCAGTACTTC CASSVGGLAGRETQYF
13 TRBJ2-1 TRBV7-9 NA NA TGTGCCAGCAGCCCCGACAAGGTAAATGAGCAGTTCTTC CASSPDKVNEQFF
16 TRBJ2-1 TRBV5-4 NA NA TGTGCCAGCAGCTTAGGGGGACCCTTGTCCTACAATGAGCAGTTCTTC CASSLGGPLSYNEQFF
19 TRBJ2-1 TRBV10-3 NA NA TGTGCCATCAGTGAGTCGCAACCCCGGGACACGAGCTCCTACAATGAGCAGTTCTTC CAISESQPRDTSSYNEQFF
15 TRBJ2-2 TRBV6-1 TRBD1 NA TGTGCCAGCAGTGGCTTCCTACAGGGGAACGGGGAGCTGTTTTTT CASSGFLQGNGELFF
13 TRBJ1-1 TRBV30 NA NA TGTGCCTGGAGCCCTACAGGGAACACTGAAGCTTTCTTT CAWSPTGNTEAFF
17 TRBJ2-3 TRBV4-1 NA NA TGCGCCAGCAGCCAAGATATTTACCGAGCGGTTGAGGCCACGCAGTATTTT CASSQDIYRAVEATQYF
11 TRBJ1-1 TRBV29-1 TRBD1 few TGCAGCTCGGACAGGGGTGGTGAAGCTTTCTTT CSSDRGGEAFF
14 TRBJ1-4 TRBV7-2 NA once TGTGCCAGCAGCTTAGTCAAGGGTAATGAAAAACTGTTTTTT CASSLVKGNEKLFF
15 TRBJ1-3 TRBV10-1 NA few TGCGCCAGCAGTGAGTCGACCGGATTTGGAAACACCATATATTTT CASSESTGFGNTIYF
15 TRBJ1-1 TRBV5-1 NA NA TGCGCCAGCAGCTTTACTAGTGGGGTAGACACTGAAGCTTTCTTT CASSFTSGVDTEAFF
16 TRBJ2-2 TRBV14 NA NA TGTGCCAGCAGCCAAGGGGTCAGCTTATCTACCGGGGAGCTGTTTTTT CASSQGVSLSTGELFF
15 TRBJ2-3 TRBV7-2 NA NA TGTGCCAGCAGCTTAGTGGCAGGTGGGGCAGATACGCAGTATTTT CASSLVAGGADTQYF
12 TRBJ1-6 TRBV2 NA NA TGTGCCAGCAACAGGGTGAATTCACCCCTCCACTTT CASNRVNSPLHF
12 TRBJ1-1 TRBV4-2 NA few TGTGCCAGCCCCGGGGGGAACACTGAAGCTTTCTTT CASPGGNTEAFF
14 TRBJ2-7 TRBV2 TRBD1 NA TGTGCCAGCAGGAAGACAGGGCTGGCCTACGAGCAGTACTTC CASRKTGLAYEQYF
13 TRBJ1-5 TRBV19 NA NA TGTGCCAGTAGTATCCAGGGAGGGTCCCCCCAGCATTTT CASSIQGGSPQHF
16 TRBJ1-3 TRBV5-1 TRBD1 NA TGCGCCAGCAGCTTACAGGGACAGACGGACGGAAACACCATATATTTT CASSLQGQTDGNTIYF
16 TRBJ2-7 TRBV6-5 NA NA TGTGCCAGCAGTTACTCGAGCGCAGGTTCGGCCTACGAGCAGTACTTC CASSYSSAGSAYEQYF
16 TRBJ1-1 TRBV7-9 TRBD1 NA TGTGCCAGCAGCTTAGCGCCTACAGGGGGTGGATCGGAAGCTTTCTTT CASSLAPTGGGSEAFF
12 TRBJ2-7 TRBV6-5 NA NA TGTGCCAGCAGTCCCCGAGAGAGGCAGCAGTACTTC CASSPRERQQYF
14 TRBJ2-7 TRBV18 NA NA TGTGCCAGCTCACCAGCCTTTGGGAATTACGAGCAGTACTTC CASSPAFGNYEQYF
16 TRBJ1-5 TRBV30 NA NA TGTGCCTGGAAAGGGGGGGGAAGTTCTAGCAATCAGCCCCAGCATTTT CAWKGGGSSSNQPQHF
17 TRBJ1-5 TRBV19 NA NA TGTGCCAGTAAGGGGGGGAAGGAACAGTTAATATCCCAGCCCCAGCATTTT CASKGGKEQLISQPQHF
14 TRBJ2-2 TRBV10-3 TRBD1 NA TGTGCCATCTCACAGGGGGAGACCACCGGGGAGCTGTTTTTT CAISQGETTGELFF
16 TRBJ2-1 TRBV7-3 TRBD1 NA TGTGCCAGCAGCTTACAGGGGGCGGGGATAGGCAATGAGCAGTTCTTC CASSLQGAGIGNEQFF
14 TRBJ1-2 TRBV9 NA NA TGTGCCAGCAGCGTAGGGCCTGATGTGGGTGGCTACACCTTC CASSVGPDVGGYTF
16 TRBJ1-6 TRBV10-3 NA NA TGTGCCATCAGTGGGGGAACAGGGTTGGATAATTCACCCCTCCACTTT CAISGGTGLDNSPLHF
15 TRBJ1-3 TRBV5-4 TRBD1 NA TGTGCCAGCAGCTTGCAGGACAGGTCTGGAAACACCATATATTTT CASSLQDRSGNTIYF
16 TRBJ2-7 TRBV5-1 TRBD1 NA TGCGCCAGCAGCCTCTCCGCCGGCAGGGGGAACTACGAGCAGTACTTC CASSLSAGRGNYEQYF
13 TRBJ1-2 TRBV28 TRBD1 NA TGTGCCAGTAGATCGACAGGGAGAGACGGCTACACCTTC CASRSTGRDGYTF
15 TRBJ2-3 TRBV18 TRBD2 NA TGTGCCAGCTCCCCTAGCGGGGGGGCAACAGATACGCAGTATTTT CASSPSGGATDTQYF
15 TRBJ2-6 TRBV5-1 NA NA TGCGCCAGCAGCTTAGGGTCCTCTGGGGCCAACGTCCTGACTTTC CASSLGSSGANVLTF
15 TRBJ2-3 TRBV7-6 NA NA TGTGCCAGCAGCTTAGGGGGGTCACTAGCAGATACGCAGTATTTT CASSLGGSLADTQYF
14 TRBJ2-1 TRBV5-6 NA NA TGTGCCAGCAGCTTGGCTATTCCCTACAATGAGCAGTTCTTC CASSLAIPYNEQFF
14 TRBJ1-2 TRBV19 TRBD1 once TGTGCCAGTGAAAGGACAGGATCTAACTATGGCTACACCTTC CASERTGSNYGYTF
15 TRBJ2-3 TRBV9 NA few TGTGCCAGCAGCGTACGGGGATTTGGCACAGATACGCAGTATTTT CASSVRGFGTDTQYF